What follows are 27 T cell receptor beta chains derived from one specimen sequenced in a study of T cells after yellow fever vaccination. Via MiXCR, TCRdb re-called the 5' RACE reads, giving one row per CDR3 protein. The top ten clones hold about 0.61% of a sample with 150,000 or so distinct CDR3 sequences, under 7% of them seen once. The source material was CD4+ T cells sorted from PBMCs, sampled 10 days after the yellow fever booster vaccination. The receptors derive from a man aged 25-45 years who received the YFV17D yellow fever vaccine.

This clonotype was found many times. The chain uses TRBV20-1 and TRBJ2-7; no definite D call. This CDR3 has 18 residues. CDR1 and CDR2 from the germline V gene are DFQATT and SNEGSKA (reference sequence). V lost 3 bases to trimming and J lost 0 bases, with 24 bases between them. The CDR3 is CSASGALLKEWSSYEQYF. The CDR3 DNA reads TGCAGTGCTAGTGGCGCCCTCCTGAAGGAGTGGAGCTCCTACGAGCAGTACTTC.

This clonotype was counted ten times or more. V usage is TRBV5-6 and J usage is TRBJ2-1; tentatively, D is TRBD2 (7 bases). This CDR3 contains 15 residues. In germline, CDR1 is SGHDT, CDR2 YYEEEE. Trimming pared 2 bases from V and 8 bases from J, leaving 17 bases between. The CDR3 is CASSFYGGGVDEQFF. Here the CDR3 DNA reads TGTGCCAGCAGCTTCTATGGAGGGGGGGTGGATGAGCAGTTCTTC.

The chain has TRBV20-1 and TRBJ2-7; TRBD2 might be the D (6 bases). This CDR3 is 12 amino acids long. The V gene's germline CDR1 is DFQATT and CDR2 SNEGSKA (reference sequence). The V end lost 6 bases, the J end lost 2 bases, and 11 bases lay between the germline ends. CDR3 amino acids: CSARLVTYEQYF. The CDR3 nucleotides are TGCAGTGCAAGACTAGTAACCTACGAGCAGTACTTC.

In this sample, this clonotype turned up many times. The CDR3 nucleotides are TGTGCCAGCAGTACCCCAGGCGTCAAGCAGTACTTC. This translates into CASSTPGVKQYF. The chain has TRBV6-5 and TRBJ2-7; D is unclear. Germline CDR1 and CDR2: MNHEY and SVGAGI. Trimming removed 5 bases from V and 8 bases from J, with 13 bases in between. This CDR3 is 12 amino acids long.

This clonotype was counted many times. The CDR3 DNA reads as TGCGCCAGCAGCCAAGGGCCGGGACTAGCGGGAGGGTTCTTCTACAATGAGCAGTTCTTC. Residues: CASSQGPGLAGGFFYNEQFF. The rearrangement joins TRBV4-3 to TRBJ2-1; 16 bases align to TRBD2. J lost 3 bases, V lost 1 base, and 9 bases had no gene match. This CDR3 spans 20 amino acids. CDR1 and CDR2 from the germline V gene are LGHNA and YSLEER.

This clonotype was counted at least ten times. The rearrangement uses TRBV5-1 and TRBJ2-7; 8 bases are a match to TRBD1. The trim removed 4 bases at V and 3 bases at J, leaving 6 bases unmatched. The CDR3 length is 14 residues. CDR1 is SGHRS and CDR2 is YFSETQ in the germline V gene. For the CDR3, the DNA is TGCGCCAGCAGCCGTGGACAGGGAAACTACGAGCAGTACTTC. Protein sequence: CASSRGQGNYEQYF.

The V gene is TRBV30, the J gene TRBJ2-7; 8 bases are a match to TRBD1. The CDR3 contains 14 residues. Germline V gene lookup returns CDR1 GTSNPN and CDR2 SVGIG (reference sequence). Trimming removed 1 base from V and 6 bases from J; junction bases left unmatched: 8. DNA of the CDR3: TGTGCCTGGAGTGCCGGGACAGGCCGCCTCGAGCAGTACTTC. Translating gives CAWSAGTGRLEQYF.

The table lists this clonotype with many counts. The V and J genes are TRBV20-1 and TRBJ2-3; D uncertain. The length of the CDR3 is 13 residues. In germline, CDR1 is DFQATT, CDR2 SNEGSKA (reference sequence). V lost 3 bases and J 2 bases, leaving 9 bases between the germline ends. The CDR3 here is CSASPGFTDTQYF. Written as DNA, the CDR3 is TGCAGTGCTAGTCCGGGTTTCACAGATACGCAGTATTTT.

The table lists this clonotype with many counts. This chain uses TRBV20-1 with TRBJ2-2; no definite D call. Germline CDR1 reads DFQATT; CDR2 reads SNEGSKA (reference sequence). CDR3 length: 13 amino acids. V was trimmed by 6 bases and J by 4 bases, leaving 12 bases between them. The CDR3 nucleotides are TGCAGTGCCCAGTATAGAGTCACCGGGGAGCTGTTTTTT. It encodes CSAQYRVTGELFF.

The rearrangement joins TRBV19 to TRBJ2-1; D may be TRBD1 or TRBD2 (5 bases each). Germline V lookup: CDR1 LNHDA, CDR2 SQIVND (reference sequence). V was trimmed by 3 bases and J by 4 bases, leaving 10 bases between them. CDR3 length: 14 amino acids. The CDR3 DNA sequence: TGTGCCAGTAGTATGGGGGAGTCGTACAATGAGCAGTTCTTC. Translating it yields CASSMGESYNEQFF. Full variable domain (rest looked up from reference TRBV19 and TRBJ2-1): DGGITQSPKYLFRKEGQNVTLSCEQNLNHDAMYWYRQDPGQGLRLIYYSQIVNDFQKGDIAEGYSVSREKKESFPLTVTSAQKNPTAFYLCASSMGESYNEQFFGPGTRLTVL.

This clonotype showed up many times. This chain joins TRBV20-1 and TRBJ1-2; 8 nucleotides agree with TRBD1. Germline loops: CDR1 DFQATT, CDR2 SNEGSKA (reference sequence). With 3 bases clipped from V and 4 bases from J, the junction kept 7 bases outside the gene matches. The CDR3 has 14 amino acids. CDR3 nucleotides: TGCAGTGCTAGTCCCGACAGGGGCTCCTATGGCTACACCTTC. This sequence encodes CSASPDRGSYGYTF.

This clonotype was detected ten times or more. The gene calls are TRBV7-9 and TRBJ2-7; 10 bases align to TRBD1. Germline V CDR1 and CDR2: SEHNR, FQNEAQ (reference sequence). CDR3 size: 15 residues. V lost 5 bases to trimming and J lost 2 bases; unmatched junction nucleotides: 6. As DNA, the CDR3 is TGTGCCAGCAGCCCTCGGACAGGGGGAACCTACGAGCAGTACTTC. The encoded protein is CASSPRTGGTYEQYF.

This chain connects TRBV7-2 to TRBJ2-3; 10 nucleotides line up with TRBD2. Trimming took 4 bases from V and 4 from J; bases not matched to a gene: 8. The germline V gene has CDR1 SGHTA and CDR2 FQGNSA. This CDR3 has 16 amino acids. The CDR3 protein is CASSSSASGRADTQYF. Here the CDR3 DNA reads TGTGCCAGCAGCTCCTCGGCTAGCGGGAGAGCAGATACGCAGTATTTT.

This clonotype was counted at least ten times. The chain links TRBV12-3 or TRBV12-4 to TRBJ2-7; a weak D match, TRBD1 (5 bases). Trimming shortened V by 2 bases and J by 2 bases, and 10 bases separated the two germline ends. The CDR3 loop spans 14 amino acids. In DNA form, the CDR3 reads TGTGCCAGCAGTTTAACAGGACCACCCTACGAGCAGTACTTC. Amino acids: CASSLTGPPYEQYF.

Points on this clonotype: Being one base from a much bigger clone, this may be a read error. The rearrangement uses TRBV29-1 and TRBJ2-5; TRBD2 agrees at 13 bases. Germline V gives CDR1 SQVTM, CDR2 ANQGSEA. This CDR3 has 16 residues. This CDR3 is CSVGGLAGKYHETQYF. The CDR3 nucleotides read TGCAGCGTTGGGGGACTAGCGGGAAAATACCACGAGACCCAGTACTTC.

This chain links TRBV9 with TRBJ2-3, with a possible D match to TRBD2 (6 bases). The germline CDR1 and CDR2 sequences are SGDLS and YYNGEE. This CDR3 comprises 15 residues. The V gene lost 2 bases and the J gene lost 3 bases, with 13 bases spanning the gap. In DNA form, the CDR3 reads TGTGCCAGCAGCGTTGGGGGGAAGGTGACAGATACGCAGTATTTT. Amino acids: CASSVGGKVTDTQYF.

The genes are TRBV5-1 and TRBJ2-3; tentative D call: TRBD2 (5 bases). CDR1 and CDR2 from the germline V gene are SGHRS and YFSETQ. The CDR3 consists of 16 residues. Trimming took 0 bases from V and 1 from J, leaving 12 bases between them. As DNA, the CDR3 is TGCGCCAGCAGCTTGGAACTAGAGATACGCACAGATACGCAGTATTTT. It translates to CASSLELEIRTDTQYF. The full variable domain, rest sourced from reference TRBV5-1 and TRBJ2-3, is KAGVTQTPRYLIKTRGQQVTLSCSPISGHRSVSWYQQTPGQGLQFLFEYFSETQRNKGNFPGRFSGRQFSNSRSEMNVSTLELGDSALYLCASSLELEIRTDTQYFGPGTRLTVL.

The sample holds one count of this clonotype. Just one base apart from a much larger clone, this may be a read error. This chain links TRBV6-2 or TRBV6-3 with TRBJ1-5, with 7 nucleotides matching TRBD1. V was clipped by 6 bases and J by 7 bases; unmatched bases: 9. Germline V CDR1 and CDR2: MNHEY, SVGEGT. The CDR3 covers 14 residues. Here the CDR3 DNA reads TGTGCCAGCAGCCTGACAGGGCTAAAGCAGCCCCAGCATTTT. It specifies CASSLTGLKQPQHF.

The genes are TRBV19 and TRBJ2-7, with D perhaps TRBD1 or TRBD2 (5 bases each). V was trimmed by 7 bases and J by 5 bases, leaving 18 bases between them. Germline CDR1 LNHDA, CDR2 SQIVND (reference sequence). The CDR3 is made up of 14 amino acids. CDR3 nucleotide sequence: TGTGCCAGTACCCCCGGGACCGCTCGGGACGAGCAGTACTTC. This translates into CASTPGTARDEQYF.

This clonotype has just a few counts. This rearrangement joins TRBV30 to TRBJ1-4; possibly TRBD1 for D (5 bases). The germline V and J ends were trimmed by 2 bases and 1 base, with 14 bases remaining between them. CDR3 size: 16 residues. From germline, CDR1 is GTSNPN and CDR2 SVGIG (reference sequence). As DNA, the CDR3 is TGTGCCTGGAGTACTCCAAAGGGGAAAACTAATGAAAAACTGTTTTTT. This encodes CAWSTPKGKTNEKLFF.

There are many counts of this clonotype. The V gene is TRBV7-2, the J gene TRBJ1-1; D perhaps matches TRBD1 (5 bases). Germline V gene lookup returns CDR1 SGHTA and CDR2 FQGNSA. V lost 2 bases and J 0 bases, leaving 13 bases between the germline ends. This CDR3 region has 16 residues. The CDR3 loop is CASSLRRGSLNTEAFF. In nucleotides, the CDR3 is TGTGCCAGCAGCTTAAGGAGGGGCTCCTTGAACACTGAAGCTTTCTTT.

The table lists this clonotype with many counts. The gene calls are TRBV6-2 or TRBV6-3 and TRBJ2-3; D is possibly TRBD2 (5 bases). Per germline, CDR1 MNHEY and CDR2 SVGEGT. Trimming left V 2 bases short and J 6 bases short, with 6 bases between. The CDR3 is 12 residues long. The CDR3 loop is CASSYIADTQYF. The CDR3 DNA follows: TGTGCCAGCAGTTACATAGCGGATACGCAGTATTTT.

This clonotype occurred many times. This sequence joins TRBV6-5 and TRBJ2-5, with TRBD2 matching over 10 bases. In germline, CDR1 is MNHEY, CDR2 SVGAGI. CDR3 size: 15 residues. After removal of 2 bases from V and 4 bases from J, the junction contained 4 bases not matched to a gene. The CDR3 here is CASSYLAGALETQYF. CDR3 DNA sequence: TGTGCCAGCAGTTACCTAGCGGGAGCATTAGAGACCCAGTACTTC.

This clonotype appeared many times. The chain recombines TRBV6-1 with TRBJ2-2, with 10 positions matching TRBD2. Looked up from germline, CDR1 is MNHNS and CDR2 is SASEGT. The trim removed 0 bases at V and 0 bases at J, leaving 1 base unmatched. The CDR3 contains 17 residues. CDR3 region: CASSEALAGANTGELFF. DNA for the CDR3: TGTGCCAGCAGTGAAGCGCTAGCGGGAGCGAACACCGGGGAGCTGTTTTTT.

This clonotype appeared many times. The rearrangement uses TRBV4-2 and TRBJ1-2; unclear D gene. CDR3 length: 14 residues. The germline gives CDR1 LGHNA, CDR2 YNFKEQ. The V end lost 0 bases, the J end lost 5 bases, and 10 bases lay between the germline ends. Here the CDR3 reads CASSQDRSGYGYTF. In nucleotides, the CDR3 is TGTGCCAGCAGCCAAGATAGGTCCGGTTATGGCTACACCTTC.

This clonotype was counted between two and nine times. The chain links TRBV4-3 to TRBJ2-5; possible D gene TRBD1, 6 bases. CDR1 is LGHNA, CDR2 YSLEER, per germline. V was pared by 5 bases and J by 5 bases, with 12 bases between. The CDR3 length is 13 residues. The CDR3 DNA follows: TGCGCCAGCAGCTCCGGGACACGTGAGACCCAGTACTTC. Protein: CASSSGTRETQYF.

This clonotype was recorded many times. The chain joins TRBV20-1 to TRBJ2-7; the match to TRBD2 covers 9 bases. The CDR3 is 15 residues long. V lost 0 bases and J lost 10; bases outside the gene matches: 13. Germline V gene data show CDR1 as DFQATT and CDR2 as SNEGSKA (reference sequence). The CDR3 reads CSAREVSLAGTGQYF. For the CDR3, the DNA is TGCAGTGCTAGAGAAGTCAGTCTAGCGGGGACGGGACAGTACTTC.